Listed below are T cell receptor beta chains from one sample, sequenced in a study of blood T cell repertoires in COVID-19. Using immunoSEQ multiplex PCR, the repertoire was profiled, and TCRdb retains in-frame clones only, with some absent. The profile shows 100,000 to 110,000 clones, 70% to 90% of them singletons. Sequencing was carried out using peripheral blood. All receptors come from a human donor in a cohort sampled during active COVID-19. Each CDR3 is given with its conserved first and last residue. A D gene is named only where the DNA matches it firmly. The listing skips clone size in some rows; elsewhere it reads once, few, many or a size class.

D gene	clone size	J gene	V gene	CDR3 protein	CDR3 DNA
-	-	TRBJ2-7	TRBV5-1	CASSFGWGQEAGRRSYEQYF	TGCGCCAGCAGCTTTGGGTGGGGGCAAGAAGCGGGGCGACGCTCCTACGAGCAGTACTTC
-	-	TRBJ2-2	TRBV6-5	CASSYRGANTGELFF	TGTGCCAGCAGTTACAGGGGTGCGAACACCGGGGAGCTGTTTTTT
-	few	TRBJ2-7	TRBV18	CASSPGTGATYEQYF	TGTGCCAGCTCGCCCGGGACGGGAGCCACCTACGAGCAGTACTTC
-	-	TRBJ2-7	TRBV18	CASSPVTGGDEQYF	TGTGCCAGCTCACCAGTTACCGGCGGAGACGAGCAGTACTTC
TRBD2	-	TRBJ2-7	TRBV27	CASTTSGRREQYF	TGTGCCAGTACGACTAGCGGGAGGCGCGAGCAGTACTTC
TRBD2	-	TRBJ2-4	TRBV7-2	CASSLVGRGGDTKNIQYF	TGTGCCAGCAGCTTAGTCGGGAGGGGGGGAGATACCAAAAACATTCAGTACTTC
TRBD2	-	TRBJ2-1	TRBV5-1	CASSPSLADYNEQFF	TGCGCCAGCAGCCCTTCGCTAGCGGACTACAATGAGCAGTTCTTC
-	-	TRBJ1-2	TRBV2	CASGEVAGYTF	TGTGCCAGCGGTGAGGTGGCTGGCTACACCTTC
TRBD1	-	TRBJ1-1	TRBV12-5	CASGPGDREAFF	TGTGCTAGTGGTCCTGGGGACAGGGAAGCTTTCTTT
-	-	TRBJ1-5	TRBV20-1	CSASQGVNQPQHF	TGCAGTGCTAGTCAGGGTGTTAATCAGCCCCAGCATTTT
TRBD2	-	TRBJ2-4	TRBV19	CASSIGLAQNIQYF	TGTGCCAGTAGTATAGGACTAGCGCAAAACATTCAGTACTTC
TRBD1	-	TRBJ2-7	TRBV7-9	CASSVGTGGIYEQYF	TGTGCCAGCAGCGTCGGGACAGGGGGCATCTACGAGCAGTACTTC
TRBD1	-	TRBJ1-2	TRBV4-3	CASSHRDRTDYGYTF	TGCGCCAGCAGCCACCGGGACAGGACCGACTATGGCTACACCTTC
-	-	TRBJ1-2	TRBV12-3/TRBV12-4	CASSLGANYGYTF	TGTGCCAGCAGTTTAGGGGCGAACTATGGCTACACCTTC
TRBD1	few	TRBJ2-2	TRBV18	CASSPTGQFTGELFF	TGTGCCAGCTCACCAACGGGACAGTTCACCGGGGAGCTGTTTTTT
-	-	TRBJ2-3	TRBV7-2	CASSLAAGYADTQYF	TGTGCCAGCAGCTTAGCGGCCGGGTACGCAGATACGCAGTATTTT
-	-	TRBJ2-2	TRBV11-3	CASSLLPSGELFF	TGTGCCAGCAGCTTACTTCCCTCCGGGGAGCTGTTTTTT
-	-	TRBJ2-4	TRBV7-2	CASSLAPGMKDIQYF	TGTGCCAGCAGCTTAGCCCCAGGGATGAAGGACATTCAGTACTTC
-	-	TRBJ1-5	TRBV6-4	CASSGSFRGSNQPQHF	TGTGCCAGCAGTGGTTCATTTCGGGGTAGCAATCAGCCCCAGCATTTT
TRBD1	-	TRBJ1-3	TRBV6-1	CASSAPFYRGNSGNTIYF	TGTGCCAGCAGTGCCCCCTTTTACAGGGGCAACTCTGGAAACACCATATATTTT
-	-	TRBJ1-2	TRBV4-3	CASSQDSRGNYGYTF	TGCGCCAGCAGCCAAGATTCGAGGGGGAACTATGGCTACACCTTC
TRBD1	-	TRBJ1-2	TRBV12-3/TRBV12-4	CASSGTGPYGYTF	TGTGCCAGCAGTGGGACAGGGCCTTATGGCTACACCTTC
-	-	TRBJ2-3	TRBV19	CASSTPRGTDTQYF	TGTGCCAGTAGCACCCCCCGCGGCACAGATACGCAGTATTTT
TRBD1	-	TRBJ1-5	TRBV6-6	CASSQPPGQVNQPQHF	TGTGCCAGCAGTCAACCACCGGGACAGGTCAATCAGCCCCAGCATTTT
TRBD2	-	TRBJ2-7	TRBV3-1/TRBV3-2	CASSERLAGVYEQYF	TGTGCCAGCAGCGAACGACTAGCGGGAGTTTACGAGCAGTACTTC
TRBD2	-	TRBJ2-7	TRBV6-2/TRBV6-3	CASSYSRLAGGPRRKQQYF	TGTGCCAGCAGTTACTCGAGACTAGCGGGAGGTCCCCGACGGAAACAGCAGTACTTC
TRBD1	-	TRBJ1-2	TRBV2	CARLKSGQLNYDGYTF	TGTGCCAGATTAAAATCGGGACAGCTGAATTATGATGGCTACACCTTC
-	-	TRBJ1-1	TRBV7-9	CASSLGPGDTEAFF	TGTGCCAGCAGCTTAGGGCCGGGGGACACTGAAGCTTTCTTT
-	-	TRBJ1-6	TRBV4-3	CASSQALSRNSPLHF	TGCGCCAGCAGCCAAGCCCTATCTCGGAATTCACCCCTCCACTTT
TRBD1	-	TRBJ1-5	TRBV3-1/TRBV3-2	CASSSGTGRNQPQHF	TGTGCCAGCAGTTCCGGGACAGGGAGAAATCAGCCCCAGCATTTT
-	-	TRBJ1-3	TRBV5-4	CASSAAQGGYGNTIYF	TGTGCCAGCAGCGCAGCGCAGGGCGGATACGGAAACACCATATATTTT
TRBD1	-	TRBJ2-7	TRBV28	CASSRDRGLYEQYF	TGTGCCAGCAGCCGGGACAGGGGGCTCTACGAGCAGTACTTC
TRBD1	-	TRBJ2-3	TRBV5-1	CASTRERDRWSTDTQYF	TGCGCCAGCACCCGCGAGAGGGACAGGTGGAGCACAGATACGCAGTATTTT
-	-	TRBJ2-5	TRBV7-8	CASSLKGAGRNQETQYF	TGTGCCAGCAGTCTAAAAGGAGCAGGGCGAAACCAAGAGACCCAGTACTTC
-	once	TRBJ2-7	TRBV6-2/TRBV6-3	CASSYGASYLTYEQYF	TGTGCCAGCAGTTACGGGGCGTCCTATCTTACCTACGAGCAGTACTTC
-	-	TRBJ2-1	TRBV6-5	CASRELSSYNEQFF	TGTGCCAGTCGGGAGTTGAGCTCCTACAATGAGCAGTTCTTC
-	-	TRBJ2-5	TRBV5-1	CASSQIFQETQYF	TGCGCCAGCAGCCAAATTTTCCAAGAGACCCAGTACTTC
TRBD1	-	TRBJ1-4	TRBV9	CASSVRQGGTVDGEKLFF	TGTGCCAGCAGCGTCAGACAGGGGGGCACAGTCGATGGTGAAAAACTGTTTTTT
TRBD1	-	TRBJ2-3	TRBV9	CASKPGGISTDTQYF	TGTGCCAGCAAACCAGGGGGTATTAGCACAGATACGCAGTATTTT
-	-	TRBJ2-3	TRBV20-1	CSASRGAGQTDTQYF	TGCAGTGCTAGTCGAGGAGCGGGCCAAACAGATACGCAGTATTTT
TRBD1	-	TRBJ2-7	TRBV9	CASSQGASSYEQYF	TGTGCCAGCAGCCAGGGGGCCAGCTCCTACGAGCAGTACTTC
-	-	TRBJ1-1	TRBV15	CATSRGSVGPEAFF	TGTGCCACCAGCAGGGGCTCCGTGGGTCCTGAAGCTTTCTTT
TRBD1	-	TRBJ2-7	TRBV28	CASRTGGAYEQYF	TGTGCCAGCAGAACAGGGGGCGCGTACGAGCAGTACTTC
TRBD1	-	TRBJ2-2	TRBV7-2	CASSTGQGITGELFF	TGTGCCAGCAGCACCGGACAGGGGATCACCGGGGAGCTGTTTTTT
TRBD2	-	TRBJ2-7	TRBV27	CRARTSGSSYEQYF	TGCCGAGCGCGGACTAGCGGGAGCTCCTACGAGCAGTACTTC
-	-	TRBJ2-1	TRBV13	CASSRKTGGEQFF	TGTGCCAGCAGCAGGAAGACTGGCGGTGAGCAGTTCTTC
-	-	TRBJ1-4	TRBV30	CAWSRGTGTNEKLFF	TGTGCCTGGAGTCGGGGAACGGGGACTAATGAAAAACTGTTTTTT
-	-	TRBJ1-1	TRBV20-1	CSARVAEF	TGCAGTGCTAGAGTGGCCGAATTT
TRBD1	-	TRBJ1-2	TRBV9	CASSSGPLDRVGEFYGYTF	TGTGCCAGCAGCTCGGGCCCGTTGGACAGGGTTGGGGAATTCTATGGCTACACCTTC
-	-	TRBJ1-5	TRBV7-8	CASSLAGGNQPQHF	TGTGCCAGCAGCTTAGCGGGGGGAAATCAGCCCCAGCATTTT
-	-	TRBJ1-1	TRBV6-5	CASSYGAGLNTEAFF	TGTGCCAGCAGTTACGGTGCAGGGCTGAACACTGAAGCTTTCTTT
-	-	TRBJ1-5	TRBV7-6	CASSQQAGSLNQPQHF	TGTGCCAGCAGCCAGCAAGCGGGGTCGCTTAATCAGCCCCAGCATTTT
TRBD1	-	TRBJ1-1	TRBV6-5	CASHNSGAGGHGAFF	TGTGCCAGTCATAACTCCGGGGCAGGGGGCCATGGAGCTTTCTTT
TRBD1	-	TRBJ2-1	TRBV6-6	CASSYSRDRAYNEQFF	TGTGCCAGCAGTTACTCAAGGGACAGGGCCTACAATGAGCAGTTCTTC
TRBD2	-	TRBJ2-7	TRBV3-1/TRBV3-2	CASSRSGGSYEQYF	TGTGCCAGCAGCCGGAGCGGGGGCTCCTACGAGCAGTACTTC
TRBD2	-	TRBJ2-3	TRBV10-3	CAISSSGALLTDTQYF	TGTGCCATCAGCTCTAGCGGGGCCTTGTTGACGGATACGCAGTATTTT
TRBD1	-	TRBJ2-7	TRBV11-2	CASSPTSGGYEQYF	TGTGCCAGCAGCCCCACCTCAGGGGGCTACGAGCAGTACTTC
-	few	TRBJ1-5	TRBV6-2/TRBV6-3	CASSYGGGGNQPQHF	TGTGCCAGCAGTTATGGAGGGGGGGGTAATCAGCCCCAGCATTTT
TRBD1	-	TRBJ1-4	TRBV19	CASRDRTWEKLFF	TGTGCCAGTCGGGACAGGACTTGGGAAAAACTGTTTTTT
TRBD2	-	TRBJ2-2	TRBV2	CASSLTLAGTGELFF	TGTGCCAGCAGTTTAACCCTAGCGGGGACCGGGGAGCTGTTTTTT